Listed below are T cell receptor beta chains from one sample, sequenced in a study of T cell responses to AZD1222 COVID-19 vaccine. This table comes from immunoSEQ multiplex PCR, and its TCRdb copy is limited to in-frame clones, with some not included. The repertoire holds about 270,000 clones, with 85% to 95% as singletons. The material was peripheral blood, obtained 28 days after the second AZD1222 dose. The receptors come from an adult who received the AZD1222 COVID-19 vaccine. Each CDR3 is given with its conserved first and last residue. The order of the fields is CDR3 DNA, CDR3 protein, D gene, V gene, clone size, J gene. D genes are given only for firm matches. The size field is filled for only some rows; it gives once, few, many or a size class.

TGTGCCAGCAGCCGGGACAGGGGAAATATTGAATCGGGGCAGTACTTC | CASSRDRGNIESGQYF | TRBD1 | TRBV4-2 | - | TRBJ2-7
TGTGCCAGCAGCGCCATTGGTAGCGGGAGTCATTATGAGCAGTTCTTC | CASSAIGSGSHYEQFF | TRBD2 | TRBV9 | - | TRBJ2-1
TGTGCCACCGGACACCTTGAGCAGTTCTTC | CATGHLEQFF | - | TRBV25-1 | - | TRBJ2-1
TGCGCCAGCAGCCAGGACTCTCGTGGAAACACCATATATTTT | CASSQDSRGNTIYF | - | TRBV4-1 | - | TRBJ1-3
TGTGCCAGCAGTACCTCAGTCTTCACTGAAGCTTTCTTT | CASSTSVFTEAFF | - | TRBV27 | once | TRBJ1-1
TGTGCGATAGGGCAGACCCAAAATCAGCCCCAGCATTTT | CAIGQTQNQPQHF | - | TRBV19 | - | TRBJ1-5
TGCGCCAACTCGCGGGGGGGCCGGACAGATACGCAGTATTTT | CANSRGGRTDTQYF | TRBD2 | TRBV5-1 | - | TRBJ2-3
TGCGCCAGCAGCCAACTCGGGACAGGGGCCTACGAGCAGTACTTC | CASSQLGTGAYEQYF | TRBD1 | TRBV4-1 | - | TRBJ2-7
TGTGCCAGCAGTTCCGCTTTAACTAATGAAAAACTGTTTTTT | CASSSALTNEKLFF | - | TRBV28 | - | TRBJ1-4
TGCGCCAGCAGCCAGTGGCCGTTTGGGGGGGAGAACACTGAAGCTTTCTTT | CASSQWPFGGENTEAFF | - | TRBV4-1 | - | TRBJ1-1
TGCGCCAGCAGCCCGGGACAGTCCACAGATACGCAGTATTTT | CASSPGQSTDTQYF | TRBD1 | TRBV5-1 | - | TRBJ2-3
TGTGCCAGCAGCCAACCCGGGGGGACCCAAGAGACCCAGTACTTC | CASSQPGGTQETQYF | TRBD2 | TRBV3-1/TRBV3-2 | - | TRBJ2-5
TGTGCCAGCAGCTTACGGACAGAGGGGGACTACACCTTC | CASSLRTEGDYTF | - | TRBV7-2 | - | TRBJ1-2
TGTGCCAGCAGCTATACACCGAGTGCGCAGTATTTT | CASSYTPSAQYF | - | TRBV28 | - | TRBJ2-3
TGTGCCAGCAGTTACTCGGGTAGCGGGACCTCCTACGAGCAGTACTTC | CASSYSGSGTSYEQYF | TRBD2 | TRBV6-5 | - | TRBJ2-7
TGCAGCGTTGAGCCGAAACCAGGAGTGGGCACTGAAGCTTTCTTT | CSVEPKPGVGTEAFF | - | TRBV29-1 | - | TRBJ1-1
TGCAGTGCTAGTCTGACACCCCCGATCTCCTACGAGCAGTACTTC | CSASLTPPISYEQYF | - | TRBV20-1 | - | TRBJ2-7
TGTGCCAGCAGCCCGAGAAGAGGGAGAAACACCATATATTTT | CASSPRRGRNTIYF | - | TRBV9 | - | TRBJ1-3
TGTGCCAGCTACTCCAGGGGGGATGGCACTGAAGCTTTCTTT | CASYSRGDGTEAFF | TRBD1 | TRBV27 | - | TRBJ1-1
TGCGCCAGCAGCCGAAGACTAGCGGGAGCCGAAGGGACTTCCTACGAGCAGTACTTC | CASSRRLAGAEGTSYEQYF | TRBD2 | TRBV4-1 | - | TRBJ2-7
TGTGCCAGCAGCTACTTCAGGGACGCCGGGGAGCTGTTTTTT | CASSYFRDAGELFF | - | TRBV2 | once | TRBJ2-2
TGTGCCAGCACTAGCGGGAGGGAGTACCAAGAGACCCAGTACTTC | CASTSGREYQETQYF | TRBD2 | TRBV19 | - | TRBJ2-5
TGCGCCAGCAGCTCCTTGGGCGCGAACACCGGGGAGCTGTTTTTT | CASSSLGANTGELFF | - | TRBV5-1 | - | TRBJ2-2
TGTGCCAGCGGACAGGTCTATAGCAATCAGCCCCAGCATTTT | CASGQVYSNQPQHF | TRBD1 | TRBV28 | - | TRBJ1-5
TGTGCCACCAGCTCCGGGACAGGGCCGAAGGAGCAGTACTTC | CATSSGTGPKEQYF | TRBD1 | TRBV15 | once | TRBJ2-7
TGTGCCGCTAAGGGAGGAAGCGGGGAGCTGTTTTTT | CAAKGGSGELFF | - | TRBV6-5 | - | TRBJ2-2
TGTGCCAGCTCCGTCGGACAGGGTATGGATGGCTACACCTTC | CASSVGQGMDGYTF | TRBD1 | TRBV18 | - | TRBJ1-2
TGTGCCAGCGGTCGCAATGAGCAGTTCTTC | CASGRNEQFF | - | TRBV28 | - | TRBJ2-1
TGCAGTGCTAGTAAAGGGCGGGGTGAGCAGTTCTTC | CSASKGRGEQFF | - | TRBV20-1 | - | TRBJ2-1
TGTGCCAGCAGTTTTTCCGCTCGCGAGCAGTACTTC | CASSFSAREQYF | - | TRBV6-2/TRBV6-3 | - | TRBJ2-7
TGTGCCAGTAGTATGGACAGGTATGGTGGTACGCAGTATTTT | CASSMDRYGGTQYF | TRBD1 | TRBV19 | - | TRBJ2-3
TGTGCCAGCAGTATTAACAGGGACCGCGGTAACTATGGCTACACCTTC | CASSINRDRGNYGYTF | - | TRBV5-4 | - | TRBJ1-2